One sample yielded the 17 T cell receptor beta chains listed below, sequenced in a study of T cell repertoires in cytomegalovirus infection. From the reads, TCRdb called clonotypes with MiXCR, one entry per CDR3 protein. The sample contains about 450,000 distinct CDR3 sequences, around 32% of which appear only once. Sequencing was done on a sample of PBMCs. All receptors come from a human donor in good health (CMV status not recorded). Some clones in this sample may be carry-over from other donors' samples.

The V call is TRBV7-8, the J call TRBJ2-7, with 7 bases fitting TRBD1. Trimming took 6 bases from V and 0 from J; bases not matched to a gene: 8. The CDR3 covers 15 residues. The V gene's germline CDR1 is SGHVS and CDR2 FQNEAQ. CDR3 DNA sequence: TGTGCCAGCAGTATTGACAGGGCCTCCTCCTACGAGCAGTACTTC. Translation: CASSIDRASSYEQYF.

Details on this clonotype: A read error may be the cause here, since a much bigger clone is one base away. The chain uses TRBV7-6 and TRBJ2-7; D is perhaps TRBD2 (6 bases). The germline gives CDR1 SGHVS, CDR2 FNYEAQ. CDR3 size: 14 residues. The CDR3 DNA is TGTGCCAGCAGCTTTGGGGAGAAGGACTACGTGCAGTACTTC. This gives the protein CASSFGEKDYVQYF.

Note on this clonotype: No conserved phenylalanine or tryptophan is present at the end of the CDR3, so a read error is the likely explanation. The chain carries TRBV7-2 and TRBJ1-6; 9 bases are a match to TRBD1. The CDR3 has 15 amino acids. CDR1 and CDR2 (germline): SGHTA, FQGNSA. The CDR3 protein is CAISLSGQGLSPLHL. The CDR3 bases are TGTGCCATCAGCCTTAGTGGACAGGGGCTCTCACCCCTCCACTTG.

This clonotype was seen many times. The V call is TRBV7-3, the J call TRBJ2-7, with 7 bases identical to TRBD1. This CDR3 is 14 amino acids long. Trimming took 5 bases from V and 5 from J; bases not matched to a gene: 9. Per germline, CDR1 SGHTA and CDR2 FQGTGA. In DNA, the CDR3 is TGTGCCAGCAGCCCAACAGGGGATGGCGACGAGCAGTACTTC. It encodes CASSPTGDGDEQYF.

The rearrangement uses TRBV28 and TRBJ1-6; 7 bases line up with TRBD1. The V segment lost 5 bases and the J segment 9 bases; nucleotides outside the gene matches: 7. The V gene's germline CDR1 is MDHEN and CDR2 SYDVKM. The CDR3 contains 14 residues. CDR3: CASSPDRSTSPLHF. CDR3 nucleotide sequence: TGTGCCAGCAGTCCGGACAGGAGTACTTCACCCCTCCACTTT.

Worth noting for this clonotype: One end of the junction fails to match germline, which may point to a read error. J is TRBJ2-7 and V is TRBV7-9; tentatively, D is TRBD2 (6 bases). Germline lookup yields CDR1 SEHNR and CDR2 FQNEAQ (reference sequence). The CDR3 length is 15 residues. The CDR3 nucleotides read TGTGCCAGCAGCCCATCGCGGGGCTCGTCTTCGGAGCCGTACTTC. Protein: CASSPSRGSSSEPYF. Supplemented by reference TRBV7-9 and TRBJ2-7, the full variable domain reads DTGVSQNPRHKITKRGQNVTFRCDPISEHNRLYWYRQTLGQGPEFLTYFQNEAQLEKSRLLSDRFSAERPKGSFSTLEIQRTEQGDSAMYLCASSPSRGSSSEPYFGPGTRLTVT.

V usage is TRBV4-1 and J usage is TRBJ2-3, with TRBD1 matching over 8 bases. V lost 5 bases to trimming and J lost 6 bases; unmatched junction nucleotides: 16. Looked up from germline, CDR1 is MGHRA and CDR2 is YSYEKL. This CDR3 comprises 17 residues. CDR3 loop: CASSKLTGTGIADTQYF. The CDR3 bases are TGCGCCAGCAGCAAACTTACCGGGACAGGTATTGCTGATACGCAGTATTTT.

The V call is TRBV27, the J call TRBJ2-3; D not certain. The germline CDR1 and CDR2 sequences are MNHEY and SMNVEV (reference sequence). The CDR3 has 11 residues. V gave up 6 bases and J gave up 7 bases, with 8 bases separating them. CDR3 loop: CASRADYTQYF. CDR3 coding DNA: TGTGCCAGCAGAGCAGATTATACGCAGTATTTT.

The chain has TRBV6-1 and TRBJ2-2; 15 bases line up with TRBD2. Germline CDR1 is MNHNS and CDR2 is SASEGT. The CDR3 is 18 residues long. Trimming at V came to 4 bases and at J to 5 bases, leaving 8 bases not matched to a gene. The CDR3 DNA follows: TGTGCCAGCAGTGCACCAACGGGACTAGCGGGGGGTACCGGGGAGCTGTTTTTT. Its protein is CASSAPTGLAGGTGELFF.

This clonotype was counted a few times. This rearrangement joins TRBV7-9 to TRBJ1-2; 7 positions agree with TRBD1. The CDR3 extends over 13 amino acids. CDR1 and CDR2 (germline): SEHNR, FQNEAQ (reference sequence). Germline trimming cut 7 bases from V and 8 bases from J; bases unmatched to any gene: 10. DNA for the CDR3: TGTGCCAGCACCCCGCCGGGGACAGTCGGCTACACCTTC. This gives the protein CASTPPGTVGYTF.

Only a few counts were recorded for this clonotype. This chain links TRBV28 with TRBJ1-6; no clear D. There are 15 residues in the CDR3. Trimming left V 3 bases short and J 5 bases short, with 11 bases between. Germline V gene lookup returns CDR1 MDHEN and CDR2 SYDVKM. The CDR3 DNA reads TGTGCCAGCAGTTTCTTACACCTTGATAATTCACCCCTCCACTTT. Translation: CASSFLHLDNSPLHF.

This rearrangement joins TRBV15 to TRBJ2-3; no reliable D call. Germline V gene data show CDR1 as LNHNV and CDR2 as YYDKDF (reference sequence). The CDR3 consists of 13 residues. Trimming took off 1 base at V and 6 bases at J, with 8 bases between the two ends. The chain's CDR3 is CATSRGATDTQYF. As DNA, the CDR3 is TGTGCCACCAGCAGAGGGGCTACTGATACGCAGTATTTT.

This clonotype was seen only a few times. The CDR3 reads CASSQKTLVRNNEQFF. The DNA for the CDR3 is TGTGCCAGCAGCCAGAAGACCCTAGTGAGAAACAATGAGCAGTTCTTC. V is TRBV14 and J is TRBJ2-1, with D unclear. V lost 3 bases and J lost 5, with 17 bases in between. The germline CDR1 and CDR2 sequences are SGHDN and FVKESK. The CDR3 runs to 16 residues.

This clonotype was detected a few times. The gene calls are TRBV7-9 and TRBJ2-2; D could derive from TRBD1 or TRBD2 (5 bases each). The CDR3 totals 16 residues. V lost 8 bases, J lost 2 bases, and 18 bases lay in between. CDR1 SEHNR and CDR2 FQNEAQ come from the germline V gene (reference sequence). CDR3 residues: CASPLGRGPNTGELFF. Here the CDR3 DNA reads TGTGCCAGCCCCCTGGGACGGGGCCCTAACACCGGGGAGCTGTTTTTT.

The V call is TRBV6-6, the J call TRBJ1-4; D remains unclear. Germline CDR1 is MNHNY and CDR2 is SVGAGI (reference sequence). Trimming pared 8 bases from V and 0 bases from J, leaving 7 bases between. The length of the CDR3 is 13 residues. In DNA form, the CDR3 reads TGTGCCAGCGTGGGGTCAACTAATGAAAAACTGTTTTTT. Its translation is CASVGSTNEKLFF.

The rearrangement links TRBV7-3 to TRBJ2-1; the match to TRBD2 covers 9 bases. CDR1 is SGHTA, CDR2 FQGTGA, per germline. The length of the CDR3 is 15 residues. J was trimmed by 9 bases and V by 4 bases; bases with no gene match: 10. CDR3 DNA: TGTGCCAGCAGCTGGACGGCGGGGGGGCCGGGTGAGCAGTTCTTC. Amino acid sequence: CASSWTAGGPGEQFF.

This chain links TRBV10-3 with TRBJ1-5; D might be TRBD1 (5 bases). CDR3 length equals 14 residues. Germline CDR1 is ENHRY and CDR2 is SYGVKD. V lost 0 bases and J 8 bases, leaving 11 bases between the germline ends. Written as DNA, the CDR3 is TGTGCCATCAGTGAGTCGAGGGAGGACAAGCCCCAGCATTTT. It specifies CAISESREDKPQHF.